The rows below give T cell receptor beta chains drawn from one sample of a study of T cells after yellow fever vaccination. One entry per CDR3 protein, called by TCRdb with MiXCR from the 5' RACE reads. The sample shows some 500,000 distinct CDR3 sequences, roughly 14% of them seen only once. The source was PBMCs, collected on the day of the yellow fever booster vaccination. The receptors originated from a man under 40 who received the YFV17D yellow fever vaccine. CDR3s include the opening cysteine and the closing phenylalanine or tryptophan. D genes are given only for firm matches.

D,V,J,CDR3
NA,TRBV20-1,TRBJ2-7,CSPTGTGTYEQYF
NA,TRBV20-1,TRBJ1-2,CSASRGGLGTGDGYTF
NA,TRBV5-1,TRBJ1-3,CASSLDGNTIYF
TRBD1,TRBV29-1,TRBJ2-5,CSVRGDRGYQETQYF
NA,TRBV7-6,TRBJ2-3,CASSWGSDTQYF
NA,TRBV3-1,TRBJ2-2,CASSQGLSNTGELFF
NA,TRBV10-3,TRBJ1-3,CAISDLNTIYF
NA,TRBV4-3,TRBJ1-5,CASSQDKGQGSSPQHF
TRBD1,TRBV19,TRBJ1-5,CASSIFGSGTGVGQPQHF
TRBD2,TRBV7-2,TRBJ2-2,CASSRSGYTGELFF
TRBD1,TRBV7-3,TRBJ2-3,CASSPQGARDTQYF
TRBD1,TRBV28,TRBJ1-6,CASTPIDRDNSPLHF
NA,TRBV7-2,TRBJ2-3,CASSTTPPDTQYF
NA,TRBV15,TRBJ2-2,CATTGSSGTGELFF
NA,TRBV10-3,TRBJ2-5,CAISDWGSQETQYF
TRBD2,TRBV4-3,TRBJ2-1,CASSQEGSGTNEQFF
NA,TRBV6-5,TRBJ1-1,CASSYGGFRNTEAFF
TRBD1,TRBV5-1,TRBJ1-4,CASSVGQANEKLFF
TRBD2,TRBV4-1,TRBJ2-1,CASSQDRSSGSWEQFF
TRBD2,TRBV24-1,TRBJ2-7,CATSDLGLAGIYEQYF
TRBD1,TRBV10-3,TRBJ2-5,CAISDIFRDRGQETQYF